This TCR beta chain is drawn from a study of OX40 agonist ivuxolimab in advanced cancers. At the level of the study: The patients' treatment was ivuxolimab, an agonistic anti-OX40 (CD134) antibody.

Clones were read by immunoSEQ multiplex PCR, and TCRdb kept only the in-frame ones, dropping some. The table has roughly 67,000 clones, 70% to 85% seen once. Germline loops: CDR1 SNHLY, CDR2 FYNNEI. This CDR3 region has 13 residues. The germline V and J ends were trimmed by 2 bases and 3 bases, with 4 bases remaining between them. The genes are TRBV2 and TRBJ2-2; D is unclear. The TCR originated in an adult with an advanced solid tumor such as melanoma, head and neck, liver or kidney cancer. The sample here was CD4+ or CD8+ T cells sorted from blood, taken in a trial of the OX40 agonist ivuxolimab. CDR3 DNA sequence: TGTGCCAGCAGTGAAACAGACACCGGGGAGCTGTTTTTT. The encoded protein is CASSETDTGELFF.